This paragraph covers one T cell receptor (beta chain) sequence. What it binds is unknown. PCR employed 60 Vbeta and 13 Jbeta primers. The method was immunoSEQ multiplex PCR; TCRdb's version includes in-frame clones alone and lacks a portion of them. The sample carries approximately 150,000 clones, approximately 70% recorded once. Trimming pared 5 bases from V and 5 bases from J, leaving 18 bases between. This CDR3 has 15 residues. CDR1 and CDR2 (germline): SGHTA, FQGNSA. These data are taken from a study of cytomegalovirus exposure and HLA in healthy donors. At the level of the study: Around 80 million unique TCR sequences came from HLA-typed donors in an early release. Study-wide results and limits: The study designated 150 to 200 TCR beta chains cytomegalovirus-associated. Earlier results showed most TCR beta V segments being productive about 87% or about 30% of the time. A later analysis reported that several of the most significant clusters appeared to be linked to common viral pathogens, among them Epstein-Barr virus.

Material for sequencing was PBMCs. The source of this sequence is a woman in her forties in good health and CMV-seropositive. The chain joins TRBV7-2 to TRBJ2-5, with D perhaps matching TRBD2 (6 bases). CDR3 amino acids: CASSAGTYPPETQYF. The CDR3 DNA reads as TGTGCCAGCAGCGCCGGGACTTATCCCCCGGAGACCCAGTACTTC.